A selection of T cell receptor beta chains follows, all from one sample in a study of beta chain features in type 1 diabetes. The table came from immunoSEQ multiplex PCR; TCRdb's copy has only in-frame clones and leaves some out. The table shows 250,000 to 350,000 clones, with about 14% occurring only once. Sequenced material: central memory CD4+ T cells from blood. These receptors came from a man aged 25-40 years in good health. CDR3s include the opening cysteine and the closing phenylalanine or tryptophan. Each record gives: D gene, V gene, clone size, J gene, CDR3 DNA, CDR3 protein. A D gene is named only where the DNA matches it firmly. Some rows mark clone size as missing; the rest say once, few, many or name a class of expanded clone.

D: .; V: TRBV2; size: many; J: TRBJ2-4; DNA: TGTGCCAGCAGTGAAGGACACCTAAGTGCCAACATTCAGTACTTC; CDR3: CASSEGHLSANIQYF
D: TRBD1; V: TRBV7-8; size: .; J: TRBJ2-4; DNA: TGTGCCAGCAGCTTAGACAGGGGGGACATTCAGTACTTC; CDR3: CASSLDRGDIQYF
D: .; V: TRBV6-4; size: few; J: TRBJ1-1; DNA: TGTGCCAGCAGTGACTCTCCCGACGGGAACACTGAAGCTTTCTTT; CDR3: CASSDSPDGNTEAFF
D: TRBD2; V: TRBV5-1; size: .; J: TRBJ2-1; DNA: TGCGCCAGCAGCATCACTAGCGATGAGCAGTTCTTC; CDR3: CASSITSDEQFF
D: .; V: TRBV6-5; size: .; J: TRBJ1-5; DNA: TGTGCCAGCAGGCAAACTGTTGGGGATCAGCCCCAGCATTTT; CDR3: CASRQTVGDQPQHF
D: TRBD2; V: TRBV7-9; size: .; J: TRBJ2-2; DNA: TGTGCCAGCAGCTTACCTAGCGGGAGGTTTTCCGGGGAGCTGTTTTTT; CDR3: CASSLPSGRFSGELFF
D: TRBD2; V: TRBV7-9; size: .; J: TRBJ2-7; DNA: TGTGCCAGCAGCTCTCGGTTTAGCGGGAGGGCCGAGCAGTACTTC; CDR3: CASSSRFSGRAEQYF
D: TRBD1; V: TRBV18; size: .; J: TRBJ1-1; DNA: TGTGCCAGCTCACCCGGGACAGGGTCTAGTGAAGCTTTCTTT; CDR3: CASSPGTGSSEAFF
D: TRBD1; V: TRBV7-2; size: few; J: TRBJ2-7; DNA: TGTGCCAGCAGCTTAGGGCCAGGGGGCGAGCAGTACTTC; CDR3: CASSLGPGGEQYF
D: .; V: TRBV7-2; size: .; J: TRBJ2-1; DNA: TGTGCCAGCAGCTTACGGCAGGGATCCAATGAGCAGTTCTTC; CDR3: CASSLRQGSNEQFF
D: .; V: TRBV7-2; size: .; J: TRBJ2-3; DNA: TGTGCCAGCAGGCCTCGTTTGGGGGGTCCGGGGTCAGATACGCAGTATTTT; CDR3: CASRPRLGGPGSDTQYF
D: .; V: TRBV25-1; size: .; J: TRBJ1-2; DNA: TGTGCCAGCAGTGAATATTACCAGGGGAAGTATGGCTACACCTTC; CDR3: CASSEYYQGKYGYTF
D: .; V: TRBV19; size: many; J: TRBJ1-5; DNA: TGTGCCAGTAGATGGGGGGCAATCGGCAATCAGCCCCAGCATTTT; CDR3: CASRWGAIGNQPQHF
D: TRBD1; V: TRBV6-6; size: .; J: TRBJ1-2; DNA: TGTGCCAGCAGTTACAGACAGGGGCGGGATGGCTACACCTTC; CDR3: CASSYRQGRDGYTF
D: .; V: TRBV4-1; size: .; J: TRBJ1-4; DNA: TGCGCCAGCAGTATCGCCCAGGGTTATGAAAAACTGTTTTTT; CDR3: CASSIAQGYEKLFF
D: TRBD1; V: TRBV7-7; size: few; J: TRBJ2-1; DNA: TGTGCCAGCAGCCCGCGGACAGGTTACAATGAGCAGTTCTTC; CDR3: CASSPRTGYNEQFF
D: TRBD2; V: TRBV7-3; size: .; J: TRBJ2-1; DNA: TGTGCCAGCAGCTTAGGTGGGACTAGCAGTAACAATGAGCAGTTCTTC; CDR3: CASSLGGTSSNNEQFF
D: .; V: TRBV14; size: once; J: TRBJ1-2; DNA: TGTGCCAGCAGCCAAGCGCGGGGGGCTGGAGGCTACACCTTC; CDR3: CASSQARGAGGYTF
D: .; V: TRBV4-1; size: many; J: TRBJ1-1; DNA: TGCGCCAGCAGCCCAGACTCGAACACTGAAGCTTTCTTT; CDR3: CASSPDSNTEAFF
D: .; V: TRBV25-1; size: few; J: TRBJ1-1; DNA: TGTGCCAGCAGTGATCAGAGGGGGGTTTCTGAAGCTTTCTTT; CDR3: CASSDQRGVSEAFF
D: .; V: TRBV14; size: many; J: TRBJ1-3; DNA: TGTGCCAGCAGCCAAGCGTTACCAAGCTCTGGAAACACCATATATTTT; CDR3: CASSQALPSSGNTIYF
D: .; V: TRBV9; size: once; J: TRBJ1-1; DNA: TGTGCCAGCAGCGTAGCAAGGGTTTCCACTGAAGCTTTCTTT; CDR3: CASSVARVSTEAFF
D: TRBD1; V: TRBV5-1; size: .; J: TRBJ2-5; DNA: TGCGCCAGCAGCTTGGGGACAGGGGGCTATCAGACCCAGTACTTC; CDR3: CASSLGTGGYQTQYF
D: .; V: TRBV6-1; size: .; J: TRBJ1-5; DNA: TGTGCCAGCAGTGAAGGGCCGCGCAATAGCAATCAGCCCCAGCATTTT; CDR3: CASSEGPRNSNQPQHF
D: TRBD2; V: TRBV19; size: .; J: TRBJ2-5; DNA: TGTGCCAGTAGTAAATCTTCTCGGGGGGAAGAGACCCAGTACTTC; CDR3: CASSKSSRGEETQYF